The clone carrying this T cell receptor beta chain was detected a few times. A junction boundary mismatches the germline segment, possibly from a read error. This record comes from a study of blood T cells in healthy people across ages. There were healthy Caucasian individuals from Russia, aged roughly 6 to 90, serving as donors. Each sample yielded at least 6 million isolated PBMCs. From germline, CDR1 is KGHDR and CDR2 SFDVKD. The CDR3 has 16 amino acids. Then a second PCR, running roughly 7 to 11 cycles, was carried out with a sample-barcoded 5' primer and a J-beta primer mix. MiXCR, applied by TCRdb to the 5' RACE reads, yields one record per CDR3 protein. The sample consists of hundreds of thousands of distinct CDR3 sequences, about 30% of them appearing once.

The gene calls are TRBV24-1 and TRBJ1-2; TRBD1 agrees at 7 bases. The TCR was taken from a woman aged 80 or over in good health. Sequenced material: blood. The CDR3 protein is CATSGRGRDRNYDYTF. CDR3 nucleotides: TGTGCCACCAGTGGTCGCGGCCGGGACAGAAACTATGACTACACCTTC.